This section outlines one TCR beta chain sequence together with its context. The record originates from a study of early T cells in non-severe SARS-CoV-2 infection. CDR1 and CDR2 (germline): SGHNT, YYREEE (reference sequence). V lost 5 bases, J lost 6 bases, and 7 bases stayed unmatched. The CDR3 is 13 residues long. TCRdb processed the 5' RACE reads anew with MiXCR; each CDR3 protein has one entry. The sample holds approximately 110,000 distinct CDR3 sequences, 15% seen once. The rearrangement uses TRBV5-4 and TRBJ2-7; 8 positions agree with TRBD1. The sequence came from an adult who was a healthcare worker with PCR-confirmed SARS-CoV-2 infection or an uninfected control (not recorded which). Material for sequencing was whole blood. The CDR3 coding sequence is TGTGCCAGCAGACAGGGGGTAATGGGCGAGCAGTACTTC. Translating it yields CASRQGVMGEQYF.